A single sample is the source of the 23 T cell receptor beta chains below, sequenced in a study of OX40 agonist ivuxolimab in advanced cancers. The method was the immunoSEQ multiplex PCR assay. Drawn from immuneACCESS, this table holds only the in-frame rearrangements with V and J called that TCRdb kept. Clones are partly lost; checked studies trace under half to an unresolved V gene and leave the rest unexplained. Here the sample has tens of thousands of clones; 70% to 90% occur a single time. In total, the top ten clones hold 14% to 15% of the sample. The specimen comprised CD4+ or CD8+ T cells sorted from blood, sampled in a trial of the OX40 agonist ivuxolimab. All receptors derive from an adult with an advanced solid tumor such as melanoma, head and neck, liver or kidney cancer.

The chain joins TRBV4-1 to TRBJ2-5, with 12 positions matching TRBD2. The CDR3 is 18 residues long. Germline V gives CDR1 MGHRA, CDR2 YSYEKL. The trim removed 0 bases at V and 2 bases at J, leaving 7 bases unmatched. In DNA form, the CDR3 reads TGCGCCAGCAGCCAAGAACTAGCGGGGGGCCTTATACAAGAGACCCAGTACTTC. It yields the protein CASSQELAGGLIQETQYF.

The DNA for the CDR3 is TGTGCCAGCAGCTTGGGTTCAGGGCAAATTAACACTGAAGCTTTCTTT. Translated, it gives CASSLGSGQINTEAFF. The rearrangement joins TRBV7-2 to TRBJ1-1; D possibly corresponds to TRBD1 (5 bases). Germline V lookup: CDR1 SGHTA, CDR2 FQGNSA. There are 16 residues in the CDR3. The V end lost 3 bases, the J end lost 2 bases, and 16 bases lay between the germline ends.

This clone appeared a few times. The chain has TRBV7-9 and TRBJ2-7, with a tentative D call TRBD2 (5 bases). The CDR3 totals 12 residues. Trimming took 1 base from V and 7 from J, leaving 8 bases between them. Germline V gene data show CDR1 as SEHNR and CDR2 as FQNEAQ (reference sequence). The CDR3, as DNA: TGTGCCAGCAGCTTAGGCCCGGGAGAGCAGTACGTC. As protein: CASSLGPGEQYV.

The chain is built from TRBV30 and TRBJ1-1; a possible D gene is TRBD1 (6 bases). In germline, CDR1 is GTSNPN, CDR2 SVGIG (reference sequence). The CDR3 is made up of 14 amino acids. V lost 2 bases and J 0 bases, leaving 10 bases between the germline ends. The CDR3 nucleotides are TGTGCCTGGAGTTACAGGGTTGTGAACACTGAAGCTTTCTTT. It codes for CAWSYRVVNTEAFF.

The rearrangement links TRBV2 to TRBJ2-1; 8 nucleotides align to TRBD2. V lost 2 bases and J lost 6; bases outside the gene matches: 12. The CDR3 is 17 residues long. Per germline, CDR1 SNHLY and CDR2 FYNNEI. The CDR3 sequence is CASSEITSGSALNEQFF. As DNA, the CDR3 is TGTGCCAGCAGTGAAATCACTAGCGGCTCAGCCCTCAATGAGCAGTTCTTC. Using reference TRBV2 and TRBJ2-1 for the parts outside the CDR3, the full variable domain is EPEVTQTPSHQVTQMGQEVILRCVPISNHLYFYWYRQILGQKVEFLVSFYNNEISEKSEIFDDQFSVERPDGSNFTLKIRSTKLEDSAMYFCASSEITSGSALNEQFFGPGTRLTVL.

V and J are TRBV28 and TRBJ2-7, with D perhaps matching TRBD1 (5 bases). Trimming cost V 3 bases and J 3 bases, with 12 bases left between them. Germline assignment: CDR1 MDHEN and CDR2 SYDVKM. The CDR3 spans 14 residues. The CDR3 is CASSFLQGHYEQYF. In DNA, the CDR3 is TGTGCCAGCAGTTTCCTCCAGGGCCACTACGAGCAGTACTTC.

The chain joins TRBV6-6 to TRBJ1-2; perhaps TRBD1 as D (5 bases). Per germline, CDR1 MNHNY and CDR2 SVGAGI (reference sequence). Trimming took 8 bases from V and 7 from J, leaving 17 bases between them. The CDR3 loop spans 13 amino acids. The DNA for the CDR3 is TGTGCCAGCGCCATCTTTCTTGGGGCTGGCTACACCTTC. It specifies CASAIFLGAGYTF.

The chain is built from TRBV6-1 and TRBJ1-2; TRBD1 aligns across 10 bases. The V gene end was trimmed by 3 bases and the J gene end by 3 bases; junction bases not matched to a gene: 4. CDR1 and CDR2 from the germline V gene are MNHNS and SASEGT. The CDR3 is made up of 15 amino acids. CDR3 residues: CASSDTGTGDYGYTF. In DNA form, the CDR3 reads TGTGCCAGCAGTGACACCGGGACAGGGGACTATGGCTACACCTTC.

The sample holds one count of this clone. The rearrangement uses TRBV28 and TRBJ1-5; D is unclear. The CDR3 runs 14 residues. The ends were cut back, 6 bases at V and 6 bases at J, with 15 bases in the middle. Germline-derived CDR1 and CDR2 are MDHEN and SYDVKM. In DNA, the CDR3 is TGTGCCAGCAGCTCCTTAACCTCGGGTCAGCCCCAGCATTTT. Its translation: CASSSLTSGQPQHF.

By its share, this clone is medium-sized. V usage is TRBV9 and J usage is TRBJ2-7; 8 nucleotides line up with TRBD1. Germline CDR1 is SGDLS and CDR2 is YYNGEE. This CDR3 comprises 15 residues. J lost 2 bases, V lost 3 bases, and 7 bases had no gene match. The CDR3 protein is CASSADRGQTYEQYF. CDR3 DNA: TGTGCCAGCAGCGCTGACAGGGGCCAAACCTACGAGCAGTACTTC.

The V call is TRBV7-9, the J call TRBJ2-5, with TRBD1 identical over 9 bases. V was pared by 1 base and J by 5 bases, with 5 bases of the junction left unmatched. The CDR3 totals 15 residues. CDR1 and CDR2 from the germline V gene are SEHNR and FQNEAQ (reference sequence). The CDR3 DNA sequence: TGTGCCAGCAGCTTAGGACAGGGGGTTATCGAGACCCAGTACTTC. It codes for CASSLGQGVIETQYF.

The chain is built from TRBV14 and TRBJ2-1; TRBD2 might be the D (7 bases). In germline, CDR1 is SGHDN, CDR2 FVKESK. V was shortened by 1 base and J by 6 bases, with 13 bases between the two germline ends. This CDR3 is 15 amino acids long. This CDR3 reads CASSQAGGRGNEQFF. Here the CDR3 DNA reads TGTGCCAGCAGCCAAGCGGGGGGCCGAGGCAATGAGCAGTTCTTC.

The chain uses TRBV30 and TRBJ1-5; no definite D call. CDR1 is GTSNPN and CDR2 is SVGIG in the germline V gene (reference sequence). The V and J ends lost 0 bases and 4 bases respectively, with 4 bases between them. The CDR3 covers 12 residues. The CDR3 loop reads CAWSVKNQPQHF. The CDR3 DNA reads as TGTGCCTGGAGTGTTAAAAATCAGCCCCAGCATTTT.

The chain has TRBV5-6 and TRBJ2-5; a possible D gene is TRBD1 (5 bases). This CDR3 region has 15 residues. Trimming stripped 2 bases from V and 2 bases from J, with 13 bases between. Per germline, CDR1 SGHDT and CDR2 YYEEEE. The CDR3, as DNA: TGTGCCAGCAGCTTCGGTAAGACAGTTCAAGAGACCCAGTACTTC. This encodes CASSFGKTVQETQYF.

The CDR3 bases are TGTGCCAGCACTCAACAGGGGCGAGGCTACGAGCAGTACTTC. Its protein product is CASTQQGRGYEQYF. V gene TRBV28 combines with J gene TRBJ2-7; the match to TRBD1 covers 7 bases. The germline V gene has CDR1 MDHEN and CDR2 SYDVKM. V shed 7 bases and J 3 bases; nucleotides not matched to a gene: 9. The CDR3 length is 14 residues.

The table lists this clone with a few counts. The rearrangement uses TRBV5-1 and TRBJ1-2; 8 positions agree with TRBD1. V lost 4 bases to trimming and J lost 7 bases; unmatched junction nucleotides: 6. In germline, CDR1 is SGHRS, CDR2 YFSETQ. There are 13 residues in the CDR3. The CDR3 DNA reads TGCGCCAGCAGCCACGGACAGGGCTTTGGCTACACCTTC. Protein product: CASSHGQGFGYTF.

This sequence joins TRBV27 and TRBJ2-3; 9 bases match TRBD2. Trimming at V came to 3 bases and at J to 5 bases, leaving 9 bases not matched to a gene. Germline CDR1 reads MNHEY; CDR2 reads SMNVEV (reference sequence). This CDR3 comprises 16 residues. CDR3 DNA: TGTGCCAGCAGTTTGGTAGCGGGAGCGGGGAGAGATACGCAGTATTTT. This sequence encodes CASSLVAGAGRDTQYF.

This chain connects TRBV2 to TRBJ2-1; 11 nucleotides match TRBD2. The CDR3 has 15 amino acids. V dropped 7 bases and J dropped 4; count of bases not matched to a gene: 6. Germline V gene data show CDR1 as SNHLY and CDR2 as FYNNEI. The DNA of the CDR3 is TGTGCCAGCACCTTACTAGCGGGGGCGTACAATGAGCAGTTCTTC. This codes for CASTLLAGAYNEQFF.

The V and J genes are TRBV27 and TRBJ2-3; D uncertain. V lost 3 bases and J 5 bases, leaving 15 bases between the germline ends. The CDR3 covers 15 residues. Germline lookup yields CDR1 MNHEY and CDR2 SMNVEV (reference sequence). The CDR3 DNA reads TGTGCCAGCAGTTTGAACGGCCGCGCGGTAGATACGCAGTATTTT. This codes for CASSLNGRAVDTQYF.

This clone was seen only a few times. The V and J genes are TRBV9 and TRBJ1-1; TRBD1 is a possible D gene (5 bases). V lost 5 bases and J lost 3, with 14 bases in between. CDR1 and CDR2 (germline): SGDLS, YYNGEE. The CDR3 consists of 14 residues. CDR3 sequence: CASRSGRGDTEAFF. The CDR3 bases are TGTGCCAGCAGGTCGGGACGGGGCGACACTGAAGCTTTCTTT.

V and J are TRBV7-9 and TRBJ2-2; D is perhaps TRBD1 (6 bases). Germline CDR1 is SEHNR and CDR2 is FQNEAQ (reference sequence). CDR3 size: 15 residues. V was clipped by 4 bases and J by 6 bases, with 15 bases between them. In nucleotides, the CDR3 is TGTGCCAGCAGCTACCCGGGACAAGGCTCCGGGGAGCTGTTTTTT. Its protein product is CASSYPGQGSGELFF.

The CDR3: CASSVGRDHTGELFF. CDR3 in DNA: TGTGCCAGCAGCGTAGGCAGGGATCACACCGGGGAGCTGTTTTTT. V usage is TRBV9 and J usage is TRBJ2-2, with D possibly being TRBD1 (5 bases). The germline V gene has CDR1 SGDLS and CDR2 YYNGEE. CDR3 length equals 15 residues. Trimming removed 0 bases at V and 3 bases at J, with 9 bases between.

The J gene is TRBJ1-1, the V gene TRBV6-5; D gene uncertain. CDR1 is MNHEY and CDR2 is SVGAGI in the germline V gene. The V gene lost 2 bases and the J gene lost 4 bases, with 8 bases spanning the gap. This CDR3 is 13 amino acids long. CDR3 DNA sequence: TGTGCCAGCAGTTACGGGCAAGGCACTGAAGCTTTCTTT. As protein: CASSYGQGTEAFF.